Following are 6 T cell receptor beta chains from one sample sequenced in a study of T-cell memory formation after mild COVID-19. TCRdb passed the 5' RACE reads through MiXCR, listing each CDR3 protein once. This table has 250,000 to 400,000 distinct CDR3 sequences, roughly 13% appearing once. Sequenced input: PBMCs or a T cell subset sorted from them (not recorded which). Receptors originate from a man younger than 35 who had mild COVID-19 (a few samples of this study predate the infection). Cell type and time point are not known.

V usage is TRBV5-1 and J usage is TRBJ2-1; tentatively, D is TRBD2 (5 bases). V dropped 0 bases and J dropped 0 bases, with 7 bases sitting between them. CDR1 is SGHRS and CDR2 is YFSETQ in the germline V gene. The CDR3 has 15 residues. CDR3 region: CASSLVSGSYNEQFF. In DNA form, the CDR3 reads TGCGCCAGCAGCTTGGTCAGCGGCTCCTACAATGAGCAGTTCTTC.

The CDR3 reads CASSPASLAGLGTDTQYF. CDR3 in DNA: TGCGCCAGCAGTCCAGCGTCACTAGCGGGGCTAGGCACAGATACGCAGTATTTT. The V and J genes are TRBV4-1 and TRBJ2-3, with TRBD2 matching 10 bases. The CDR3 covers 18 residues. V dropped 6 bases and J dropped 1; count of bases not matched to a gene: 13. Germline CDR1 MGHRA, CDR2 YSYEKL.

The gene calls are TRBV5-1 and TRBJ2-1, with D perhaps matching TRBD1 or TRBD2 (7 bases each). Trimming removed 4 bases from V and 8 bases from J, with 13 bases in between. CDR1 and CDR2 from the germline V gene are SGHRS and YFSETQ. The CDR3 consists of 13 residues. The chain's CDR3 is CASSIQGGDEQFF. The CDR3, as DNA: TGCGCCAGCAGCATCCAGGGGGGGGATGAGCAGTTCTTC.

This chain uses TRBV12-3 or TRBV12-4 with TRBJ1-1, with D maybe TRBD1 (6 bases). V was clipped by 7 bases and J by 1 base, with 13 bases between them. The CDR3 runs to 14 residues. In DNA form, the CDR3 reads TGTGCCAGCAAATCGGACAGAGCGAACACTGAAGCTTTCTTT. Translation: CASKSDRANTEAFF.

This clonotype was counted a few times. The chain joins TRBV6-6 to TRBJ2-1; TRBD2 might be the D (6 bases). The CDR3 totals 14 residues. Per germline, CDR1 MNHNY and CDR2 SVGAGI (reference sequence). With 4 bases removed from V and 9 bases from J, the gap between germline ends came to 16 bases. CDR3 sequence reads: CASSFPASGGEQFF. In nucleotides, the CDR3 is TGTGCCAGCAGTTTCCCTGCTTCCGGGGGTGAGCAGTTCTTC.

The chain combines TRBV29-1 with TRBJ2-7; 8 bases are shared with TRBD1. V shed 7 bases, J shed 1 base, and the junction held 3 bases outside the gene matches. The CDR3 has 12 residues. Germline V gene sequence: CDR1 SQVTM, CDR2 ANQGSEA. The CDR3 coding sequence is TGCAGCGGGACAGGGCCGTCCTACGAGCAGTACTTC. Translation gives CSGTGPSYEQYF.